This TCR beta chain appears in the sequencing data of a study of blood T cell repertoires in COVID-19. The V gene lost 4 bases and the J gene lost 4 bases, with 8 bases spanning the gap. This CDR3 is built from 13 residues. Germline CDR1 SGHVS, CDR2 FQNEAQ. Profiled with immunoSEQ multiplex PCR; TCRdb holds only in-frame clones, not every one. This table has about 130,000 clones, approximately 80% appearing once. The sequencing input was peripheral blood. This clonotype originated in a woman in her fifties or sixties with acute or convalescent COVID-19. The chain carries TRBV7-8 and TRBJ2-4; a possible D gene is TRBD1 (5 bases). The CDR3 nucleotides are TGTGCCAGCAGCTCAGGGTCGAAAAACATTCAGTACTTC. Its protein product is CASSSGSKNIQYF.